The 18 T cell receptor beta chains below all came from one sample that was sequenced in a study of cytomegalovirus exposure and HLA in healthy donors. Primers included in the PCR were 60 Vbeta and 13 Jbeta primers. The data were produced by immunoSEQ multiplex PCR, yet TCRdb's version contains in-frame clones alone and is incomplete. The sample holds about 98,000 clones, about 74% seen once. Sequencing used PBMCs. Every receptor here comes from a man between 60 and 70 years old in good health and CMV-seropositive.

The genes are TRBV5-4 and TRBJ1-1, with D maybe TRBD1 (6 bases). This CDR3 is built from 16 residues. The V end lost 3 bases, the J end lost 5 bases, and 20 bases lay between the germline ends. From germline, CDR1 is SGHNT and CDR2 YYREEE (reference sequence). CDR3 amino acids: CASSSGSGGLGTEAFF. CDR3 bases: TGTGCCAGCAGCTCTGGCTCCGGGGGGCTTGGGACTGAAGCTTTCTTT. The full variable domain, rest sourced from reference TRBV5-4 and TRBJ1-1, is ETGVTQSPTHLIKTRGQQVTLRCSSQSGHNTVSWYQQALGQGPQFIFQYYREEENGRGNFPPRFSGLQFPNYSSELNVNALELDDSALYLCASSSGSGGLGTEAFFGQGTRLTVV.

The chain is built from TRBV12-5 and TRBJ1-6; no clear D gene. Germline V CDR1 and CDR2: LGHNT, FRNRAP. The CDR3 is 14 amino acids. V was cut by 3 bases and J by 8 bases, with 11 bases left in between. DNA for the CDR3: TGTGCTAGTGGTTTCGGTCAGGAACATTCACCCCTCCACTTT. Amino acid sequence: CASGFGQEHSPLHF.

J is TRBJ2-7 and V is TRBV9; D not certain. The V end lost 4 bases, the J end lost 0 bases, and 14 bases lay between the germline ends. CDR3 length equals 15 residues. Per the germline V gene, CDR1 is SGDLS and CDR2 is YYNGEE. CDR3 sequence reads: CASSPSGRSSYEQYF. The CDR3 bases are TGTGCCAGCAGCCCTAGTGGAAGAAGCTCCTACGAGCAGTACTTC.

On this clone: One junction end does not reproduce the germline sequence, and a read error may be involved. Other DNA sequences in this sample translate to the same CDR3. This chain joins TRBV10-2 and TRBJ2-5; 7 bases fit TRBD1. The CDR3 has 14 amino acids. In germline, CDR1 is WSHSY, CDR2 SAAADI. The CDR3 nucleotides are TGCGCCAGTAGTGATGGGACAGTTGTGGAGACCCAGTACTTC. Translation: CASSDGTVVETQYF.

The gene calls are TRBV10-3 and TRBJ2-3; TRBD1 agrees at 11 bases. Germline V CDR1 and CDR2: ENHRY, SYGVKD. The CDR3 is 14 amino acids. The trim removed 10 bases at V and 1 base at J, leaving 4 bases unmatched. The CDR3 protein is CATGQGAGTDTQYF. CDR3 sequence (DNA): TGTGCCACCGGACAGGGGGCTGGCACAGATACGCAGTATTTT.

The chain combines TRBV6-5 with TRBJ1-2; 8 bases are a match to TRBD1. The ends lost 6 bases at V and 6 bases at J; junction bases unmatched: 9. The CDR3 contains 14 residues. Germline V CDR1 and CDR2: MNHEY, SVGAGI. This chain's CDR3 is CASRPTGEINGYTF. CDR3 nucleotide sequence: TGTGCCAGCAGGCCGACAGGGGAGATTAATGGCTACACCTTC.

V gene TRBV2 combines with J gene TRBJ1-1; D gene unclear. The CDR3 totals 16 residues. The V gene's germline CDR1 is SNHLY and CDR2 FYNNEI. The V gene lost 2 bases and the J gene lost 2 bases, with 15 bases spanning the gap. The CDR3 here is CASSETRTGRNTEAFF. DNA for the CDR3: TGTGCCAGCAGTGAAACCCGAACGGGGAGAAACACTGAAGCTTTCTTT.

The V call is TRBV10-3, the J call TRBJ2-5, with TRBD1 identical over 8 bases. The end of the DNA aligns better with TRBJ2-7, so the J call may be wrong. The V gene's germline CDR1 is ENHRY and CDR2 SYGVKD. The CDR3 consists of 15 residues. CDR3 in amino acids: CAISDAGTGSYEQYF. The CDR3 DNA reads TGTGCCATCAGTGATGCCGGGACAGGTTCTTACGAGCAGTACTTC.

This rearrangement joins TRBV23-1 to TRBJ1-3; the match to TRBD1 covers 7 bases. TRBV23-1 is an open reading frame, and its role is uncertain. J was trimmed by 0 bases and V by 6 bases; bases with no gene match: 20. The CDR3 runs to 20 residues. In DNA form, the CDR3 reads TGCGCCAGCAGCCAAGATTGGGGGACAGACTCCCTATTCTCTGGAAACACCATATATTTT. Its protein product is CASSQDWGTDSLFSGNTIYF.

The genes are TRBV30 and TRBJ2-7; D is ambiguous. This CDR3 has 12 residues. CDR1 is GTSNPN and CDR2 is SVGIG in the germline V gene (reference sequence). Trimming removed 3 bases at V and 4 bases at J, with 10 bases between. CDR3 DNA sequence: TGTGCCTGGAGGCCGGGTAGTTACGAGCAGTACTTC. Protein product: CAWRPGSYEQYF.

This chain links TRBV18 with TRBJ1-5, with D unclear. Deletions cut 2 bases from V and 4 bases from J, with 9 bases between. CDR3 length: 14 amino acids. Looked up from germline, CDR1 is KGHSH and CDR2 is LQKENI. The DNA of the CDR3 is TGTGCCAGCTCACCAAAGAGTTTTAATCAGCCCCAGCATTTT. Translating it yields CASSPKSFNQPQHF.

This clone was seen a single time. The chain links TRBV27 to TRBJ2-7; D possibly corresponds to TRBD2 (5 bases). The CDR3 sequence is 14 residues long. CDR1 and CDR2 (germline): MNHEY, SMNVEV (reference sequence). Trimming removed 0 bases at V and 7 bases at J, with 13 bases between. For the CDR3, the DNA is TGTGCCAGCAGTTTATCTCCGGGGTATTGGGAGCAGTACTTC. Protein sequence: CASSLSPGYWEQYF.

On this clone itself: The same CDR3 arises from other DNA sequences in this sample as well. This chain uses TRBV2 with TRBJ1-1, with unresolved D. Trimming shortened V by 8 bases and J by 4 bases, and 20 bases separated the two germline ends. CDR1 is SNHLY and CDR2 is FYNNEI in the germline V gene. The length of the CDR3 is 15 residues. As DNA, the CDR3 is TGTGCCAGCTGGGTGGGCACGGGGATTCCCACTGAAGCTTTCTTT. Translated: CASWVGTGIPTEAFF.

The chain recombines TRBV5-1 with TRBJ2-3; 7 bases match TRBD1. The germline V gene has CDR1 SGHRS and CDR2 YFSETQ. The length of the CDR3 is 16 residues. Unmatched junction bases numbered 8, after V lost 0 bases and J lost 4 bases. CDR3 amino acids: CASSLGGWQGADTQYF. The CDR3 DNA is TGCGCCAGCAGCTTGGGAGGATGGCAGGGGGCAGATACGCAGTATTTT.

V is TRBV18 and J is TRBJ1-1; perhaps TRBD1 as D (5 bases). Between the trimmed V and J ends, which lost 4 bases and 1 base, there was a span of 16 bases. CDR1 and CDR2 from the germline V gene are KGHSH and LQKENI. This CDR3 contains 16 residues. This CDR3 is CASSLPGGARNTEAFF. CDR3 nucleotides: TGTGCCAGCTCACTGCCGGGGGGAGCACGGAACACTGAAGCTTTCTTT.

CDR3 in amino acids: CASSHSQEETQYF. The CDR3 nucleotides read TGTGCCAGCTCACATTCCCAGGAAGAGACCCAGTACTTC. The J gene is TRBJ2-5, the V gene TRBV18; D call uncertain. The germline V gene has CDR1 KGHSH and CDR2 LQKENI. The CDR3 loop spans 13 amino acids. Trimming shortened V by 4 bases and J by 3 bases, and 9 bases separated the two germline ends.

V gene TRBV5-4 combines with J gene TRBJ2-1; 11 bases are a match to TRBD2. Trimming took 4 bases from V and 3 from J; bases not matched to a gene: 9. Germline-derived CDR1 and CDR2 are SGHNT and YYREEE (reference sequence). The CDR3 consists of 17 residues. CDR3 loop: CASSGSSGGLLYNEQFF. CDR3 coding DNA: TGTGCCAGCAGCGGATCTAGCGGGGGGCTCCTCTACAATGAGCAGTTCTTC.

The gene calls are TRBV6-1 and TRBJ2-5; 11 nucleotides align to TRBD1. The CDR3 is 15 amino acids. J was trimmed by 5 bases and V by 5 bases; bases with no gene match: 7. Looked up from germline, CDR1 is MNHNS and CDR2 is SASEGT. CDR3 DNA sequence: TGTGCCAGCAGTTTCCGGGACAGGGGGGGGGAGACCCAGTACTTC. It translates to CASSFRDRGGETQYF.